This T cell receptor (beta chain) was captured by sequencing in a study of T cell repertoires in cytomegalovirus infection. The overall study: CMV infection and matching HLA type were both indicated by public TCR beta signatures.

Between the trimmed V and J ends, which lost 2 bases and 5 bases, there was a span of 25 bases. CDR1 is SGHVS, CDR2 FQNEAQ, per germline. This CDR3 is built from 19 residues. A single record per CDR3 protein comes from TCRdb applying MiXCR to the reads. This table has 85,000 to 130,000 distinct CDR3 sequences, around a quarter appearing once. Study-level points and caveats: CMV-specific TCR beta clonotypes restricted by HLA-C were the ones dominating the ex vivo response. Cumulative frequency of public TCR beta families picked out carriers of CMV plus the relevant HLA.

This clonotype was detected many times. Its antigen is undetermined. V usage is TRBV7-8 and J usage is TRBJ2-1; D uncertain. Sequencing was performed on CD8+ T cells from PBMCs. This receptor was obtained from a human donor in good health (CMV status not recorded). Some clones in this sample may be carry-over from other donors' samples. The chain's CDR3 is CASSLPIQGDTTPDNEQFF. In DNA form, the CDR3 reads TGTGCCAGCAGCTTACCGATACAAGGCGATACAACCCCAGACAATGAGCAGTTCTTC.